Given below is one T cell receptor (beta chain) in context. Here immunoSEQ multiplex PCR was the method, and the copy in TCRdb shows in-frame clones only, minus some. The sample yields 150,000 to 200,000 clones, roughly 80% seen once. This entry is derived from a study of blood T cell repertoires in COVID-19. The ends lost 6 bases at V and 0 bases at J; junction bases unmatched: 3. The CDR3 runs to 14 residues. CDR1 and CDR2 (germline): SGHVS, FQNEAQ. Seattle patients were enrolled during active infection and followed longitudinally. The receptor comes from a middle-aged woman with COVID-19, enrolled during active disease. The specimen sequenced was peripheral blood. This sequence joins TRBV7-8 and TRBJ2-7, with TRBD1 matching over 9 bases. The CDR3 protein is CASSKDRGSYEQYV. In nucleotides, the CDR3 is TGTGCCAGCAGTAAGGACAGGGGCTCCTACGAGCAGTACGTC.